This T cell receptor (beta chain) was sequenced in a study of post-analysis software for immune sequencing data. General study points: Co-batched samples clustered tightly together by F measure. Compared against controls, patients with multiple sclerosis displayed significantly lower normalized Chao1 diversity. Roughly 5 TRBV segments, TRBV5-6, TRBV5-1 and TRBV20-1 among them, were found more frequent in patients than controls.

The TCR beta cDNA libraries contained unique molecular identifiers. MiXCR was run by TCRdb on the PCR reads, yielding one entry per CDR3 protein. Of 380,000 or so distinct CDR3 sequences detected, less than 35% appear once; the ten largest clones hold about an eighth. J gave up 4 bases and V 6 bases, and 3 bases lay outside the gene matches. From germline, CDR1 is ENHRY and CDR2 SYGVKD. The CDR3 consists of 14 residues. This clonotype was seen a handful of times. Its target is not known. The chain combines TRBV10-3 with TRBJ2-3; TRBD1 agrees at 11 bases. The TCR was taken from a girl between 5 and 17 years old with multiple sclerosis. The sequenced material came from blood. The CDR3 sequence is CAISRTGGSDTQYF. The CDR3 nucleotides are TGTGCCATCAGCCGGACAGGGGGCTCAGATACGCAGTATTTT.